These 17 T cell receptor beta chains share one sample of origin, sequenced in a study of cytomegalovirus exposure and HLA in healthy donors. It was with 60 Vbeta and 13 Jbeta primers that the PCR ran. Sequencing used immunoSEQ multiplex PCR; TCRdb keeps in-frame clones, though not all of them. The table has about 150,000 clones, about two thirds seen once. Source material: PBMCs. The receptor source for this set is a young woman in good health and CMV-seronegative.

This clone has more than one count but fewer than ten. The chain has TRBV2 and TRBJ2-2; TRBD1 matches 9 bases. The length of the CDR3 is 14 residues. Per germline, CDR1 SNHLY and CDR2 FYNNEI. J was trimmed by 4 bases and V by 8 bases; bases with no gene match: 5. As DNA, the CDR3 is TGTGCCAGCCGGGACAGGGTGGTCACCGGGGAGCTGTTTTTT. This gives the protein CASRDRVVTGELFF. The full variable domain, rest sourced from reference TRBV2 and TRBJ2-2, is EPEVTQTPSHQVTQMGQEVILRCVPISNHLYFYWYRQILGQKVEFLVSFYNNEISEKSEIFDDQFSVERPDGSNFTLKIRSTKLEDSAMYFCASRDRVVTGELFFGEGSRLTVL.

The chain joins TRBV9 to TRBJ2-1; 16 positions agree with TRBD2. Germline values: CDR1 SGDLS, CDR2 YYNGEE. CDR3 length: 17 residues. V lost 3 bases, J lost 9 bases, and 9 bases stayed unmatched. The CDR3 reads CASSAGTSGRVSGEQFF. For the CDR3, the DNA is TGTGCCAGCAGCGCAGGGACTAGCGGGAGGGTTTCGGGTGAGCAGTTCTTC.

The CDR3 DNA is TGCAGCGTTCGAATCGGCTCCTACGAGCAGTACTTC. This encodes CSVRIGSYEQYF. This chain links TRBV29-1 with TRBJ2-7; D gene uncertain. CDR1 is SQVTM and CDR2 is ANQGSEA in the germline V gene. The V and J ends lost 5 bases and 0 bases respectively, with 8 bases between them. The length of the CDR3 is 12 residues.

The V call is TRBV2, the J call TRBJ2-7, with D perhaps matching TRBD2 (5 bases). V was trimmed by 5 bases and J by 3 bases, leaving 14 bases between them. Per the germline V gene, CDR1 is SNHLY and CDR2 is FYNNEI. The CDR3 loop spans 14 amino acids. CDR3 DNA sequence: TGTGCCAGCAGTCCCGGGAACAACATCTACGAGCAGTACTTC. The encoded protein is CASSPGNNIYEQYF.

The rearrangement uses TRBV28 and TRBJ2-2, with D unresolved. This CDR3 is built from 14 residues. V dropped 7 bases and J dropped 0 bases, with 9 bases sitting between them. Per germline, CDR1 MDHEN and CDR2 SYDVKM. In DNA form, the CDR3 reads TGTGCCAGCAAAACGGGTACGAACACCGGGGAGCTGTTTTTT. Translating gives CASKTGTNTGELFF.

This clone has a handful of counts. The chain carries TRBV6-1 and TRBJ1-5, with 9 bases matching TRBD1. Trimming cost V 3 bases and J 7 bases; bases outside gene matches: 4. The CDR3 spans 14 residues. Germline CDR1 and CDR2: MNHNS and SASEGT. CDR3 loop: CASSETGGRQPQHF. The CDR3 region has the DNA TGTGCCAGCAGTGAGACAGGGGGACGCCAGCCCCAGCATTTT.

The V gene is TRBV2, the J gene TRBJ1-6; the D is unclear. Trimming cost V 6 bases and J 5 bases, with 11 bases left between them. This CDR3 region has 14 residues. CDR1 and CDR2 (germline): SNHLY, FYNNEI. In nucleotides, the CDR3 is TGTGCCAGCAGATGGGCAGGCAATAATTCACCCCTCCACTTT. Translating gives CASRWAGNNSPLHF. The full variable domain, in which reference TRBV2 and TRBJ1-6 provide the parts outside the CDR3, is EPEVTQTPSHQVTQMGQEVILRCVPISNHLYFYWYRQILGQKVEFLVSFYNNEISEKSEIFDDQFSVERPDGSNFTLKIRSTKLEDSAMYFCASRWAGNNSPLHFGNGTRLTVT.

The chain has TRBV11-2 and TRBJ2-1; 11 bases are shared with TRBD2. Germline V gene data show CDR1 as SGHAT and CDR2 as FQNNGV. The CDR3 loop spans 16 amino acids. The junction had 4 bases not matched to a gene; V was cut back by 5 bases and J by 1 base. The CDR3 DNA reads TGTGCCAGCAGCCTCCTAGCGGGAGGATCCTACAATGAGCAGTTCTTC. It yields the protein CASSLLAGGSYNEQFF.

The gene calls are TRBV7-2 and TRBJ2-5, with D possibly matching TRBD1 (5 bases). This CDR3 region has 13 residues. Trimming took 8 bases from V and 1 from J, leaving 11 bases between them. The germline CDR1 and CDR2 sequences are SGHTA and FQGNSA. The CDR3 sequence: CASQRQSQETQYF. CDR3 nucleotide sequence: TGTGCCAGCCAACGACAGTCCCAAGAGACCCAGTACTTC.

CDR3 region: CASSGTSSGNTIYF. CDR3 in DNA: TGTGCCAGCAGCGGCACGAGCTCTGGAAACACCATATATTTT. The chain links TRBV9 to TRBJ1-3, with no clear D. From germline, CDR1 is SGDLS and CDR2 YYNGEE. The CDR3 totals 14 residues. Trimming shortened V by 3 bases and J by 0 bases, and 7 bases separated the two germline ends.

The J gene is TRBJ2-7, the V gene TRBV21-1; the table names TRBD2, a call not compared with the DNA. TRBV21-1 is reported as a pseudogene. This CDR3 has 12 amino acids. The CDR3 reads CARSEVSYEQYV. CDR3 nucleotide sequence: TGTGCCAGGTCGGAGGTCTCCTACGAGCAGTACGTC.

This clone was seen only once. This sequence joins TRBV10-3 and TRBJ1-2; no definite D call. Germline values: CDR1 ENHRY, CDR2 SYGVKD. This CDR3 region has 13 residues. Trimming took 6 bases from V and 8 from J, leaving 16 bases between them. The CDR3: CAIRAVSARGYTF. Written as DNA, the CDR3 is TGTGCCATCAGGGCCGTCTCCGCGAGGGGCTACACCTTC.

This clone was observed a handful of times. The rearrangement joins TRBV7-3 to TRBJ1-6; unclear D gene. The ends were cut back, 2 bases at V and 8 bases at J, with 7 bases in the middle. This CDR3 is built from 13 residues. CDR1 is SGHTA and CDR2 is FQGTGA in the germline V gene. The CDR3, as DNA: TGTGCCAGCAGCTTAGGTCCGGATTCACCCCTCCACTTT. Its translation is CASSLGPDSPLHF.

This chain links TRBV9 with TRBJ2-7; TRBD1 aligns across 7 bases. Unmatched junction bases numbered 8, after V lost 3 bases and J lost 2 bases. Germline CDR1 is SGDLS and CDR2 is YYNGEE. The CDR3 sequence is 15 residues long. CDR3 in DNA: TGTGCCAGCAGCGGGGGGACAGTGGGTGCCTACGAGCAGTACTTC. The encoded protein is CASSGGTVGAYEQYF.

V gene TRBV6-1 combines with J gene TRBJ1-1; 7 bases align to TRBD1. V was clipped by 4 bases and J by 3 bases; unmatched bases: 8. Germline CDR1 is MNHNS and CDR2 is SASEGT. The CDR3 is 15 amino acids. In DNA form, the CDR3 reads TGTGCCAGCAGTGGACGAAGAGGGACAGACACTGAAGCTTTCTTT. Translating it yields CASSGRRGTDTEAFF.

The chain carries TRBV29-1 and TRBJ1-2; TRBD1 matches 11 bases. The CDR3 is 15 residues long. CDR1 SQVTM and CDR2 ANQGSEA come from the germline V gene. Trimming cost V 3 bases and J 4 bases; bases outside gene matches: 7. CDR3 sequence reads: CSVDSGGTGGYGYTF. The DNA for the CDR3 is TGCAGCGTTGACAGTGGCGGGACAGGGGGCTATGGCTACACCTTC.

The chain carries TRBV5-6 and TRBJ2-5; 7 bases agree with TRBD1. The trim removed 3 bases at V and 6 bases at J, leaving 5 bases unmatched. CDR1 and CDR2 (germline): SGHDT, YYEEEE. The CDR3 length is 13 residues. The CDR3 spells CASSSTGTKTQYF. For the CDR3, the DNA is TGTGCCAGCAGCTCGACAGGGACAAAGACCCAGTACTTC.